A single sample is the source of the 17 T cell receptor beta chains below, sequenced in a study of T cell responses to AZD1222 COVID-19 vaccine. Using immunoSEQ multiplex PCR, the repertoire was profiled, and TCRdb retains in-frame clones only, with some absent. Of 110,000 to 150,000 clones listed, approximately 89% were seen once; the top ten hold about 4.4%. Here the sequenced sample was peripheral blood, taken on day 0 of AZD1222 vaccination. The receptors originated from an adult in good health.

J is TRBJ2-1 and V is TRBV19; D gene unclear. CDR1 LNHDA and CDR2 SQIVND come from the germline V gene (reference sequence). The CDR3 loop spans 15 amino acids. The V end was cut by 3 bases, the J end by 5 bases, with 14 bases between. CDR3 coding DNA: TGTGCCAGTAGTATCTCGGCCGGTAACCACAATGAGCAGTTCTTC. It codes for CASSISAGNHNEQFF.

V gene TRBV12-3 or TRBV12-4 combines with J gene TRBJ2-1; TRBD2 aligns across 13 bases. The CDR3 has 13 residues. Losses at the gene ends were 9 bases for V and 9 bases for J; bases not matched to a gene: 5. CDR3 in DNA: TGTGCCAGTCGACTAGCGGGAGGTTTTGAGCAGTTCTTC. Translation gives CASRLAGGFEQFF.

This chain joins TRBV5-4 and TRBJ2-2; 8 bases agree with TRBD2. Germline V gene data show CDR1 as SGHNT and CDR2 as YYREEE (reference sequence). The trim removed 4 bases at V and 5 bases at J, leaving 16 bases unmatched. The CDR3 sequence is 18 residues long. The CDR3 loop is CASSPGIAGSSGTGELFF. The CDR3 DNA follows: TGTGCCAGCAGCCCAGGGATAGCGGGGTCCTCGGGGACCGGGGAGCTGTTTTTT.

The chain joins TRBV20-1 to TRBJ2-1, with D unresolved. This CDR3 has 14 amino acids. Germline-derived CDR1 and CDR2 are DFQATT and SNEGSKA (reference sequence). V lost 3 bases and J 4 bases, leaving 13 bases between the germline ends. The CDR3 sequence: CSASFESGYNEQFF. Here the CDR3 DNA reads TGCAGTGCTAGTTTCGAATCAGGTTACAATGAGCAGTTCTTC.

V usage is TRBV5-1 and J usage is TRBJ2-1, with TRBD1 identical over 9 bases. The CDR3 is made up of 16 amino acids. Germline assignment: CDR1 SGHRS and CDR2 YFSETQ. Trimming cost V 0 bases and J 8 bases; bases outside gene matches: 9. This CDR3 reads CASSLAPGTGLYEQFF. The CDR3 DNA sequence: TGCGCCAGCAGCTTGGCCCCCGGGACAGGGCTCTATGAGCAGTTCTTC.

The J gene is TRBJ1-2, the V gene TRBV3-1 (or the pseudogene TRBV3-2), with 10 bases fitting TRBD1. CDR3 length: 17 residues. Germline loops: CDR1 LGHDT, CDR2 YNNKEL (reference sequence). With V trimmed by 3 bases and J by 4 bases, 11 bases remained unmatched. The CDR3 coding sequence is TGTGCCAGCAGCCACCGACAGGGGGCGATTTTGGGCTATGGCTACACCTTC. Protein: CASSHRQGAILGYGYTF.

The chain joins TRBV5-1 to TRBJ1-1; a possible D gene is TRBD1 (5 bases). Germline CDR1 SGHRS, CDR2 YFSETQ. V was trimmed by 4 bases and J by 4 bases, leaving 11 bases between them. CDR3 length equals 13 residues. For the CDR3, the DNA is TGCGCCAGCAGCCTCCTAAGGGGCACTGAAGCTTTCTTT. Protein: CASSLLRGTEAFF. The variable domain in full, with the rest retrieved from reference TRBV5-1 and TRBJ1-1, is KAGVTQTPRYLIKTRGQQVTLSCSPISGHRSVSWYQQTPGQGLQFLFEYFSETQRNKGNFPGRFSGRQFSNSRSEMNVSTLELGDSALYLCASSLLRGTEAFFGQGTRLTVV.

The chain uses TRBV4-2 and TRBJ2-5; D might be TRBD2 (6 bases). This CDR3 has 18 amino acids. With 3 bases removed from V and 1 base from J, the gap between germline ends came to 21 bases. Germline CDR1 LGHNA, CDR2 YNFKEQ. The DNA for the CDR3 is TGTGCCAGCAGCCAGGGGCTGCTTGAGGAGGGACTCCAAGAGACCCAGTACTTC. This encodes CASSQGLLEEGLQETQYF.

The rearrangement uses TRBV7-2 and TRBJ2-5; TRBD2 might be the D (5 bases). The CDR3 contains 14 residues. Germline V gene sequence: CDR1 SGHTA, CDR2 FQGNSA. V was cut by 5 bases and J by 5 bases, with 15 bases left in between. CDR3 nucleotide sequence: TGTGCCAGCAGCAACAAGGCTAGCCGGGAGACCCAGTACTTC. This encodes CASSNKASRETQYF.

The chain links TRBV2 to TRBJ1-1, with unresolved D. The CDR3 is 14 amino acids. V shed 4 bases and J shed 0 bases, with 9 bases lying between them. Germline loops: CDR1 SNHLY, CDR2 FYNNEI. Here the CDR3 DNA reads TGTGCCAGCAGTGCGGGAATTATGAACACTGAAGCTTTCTTT. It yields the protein CASSAGIMNTEAFF.

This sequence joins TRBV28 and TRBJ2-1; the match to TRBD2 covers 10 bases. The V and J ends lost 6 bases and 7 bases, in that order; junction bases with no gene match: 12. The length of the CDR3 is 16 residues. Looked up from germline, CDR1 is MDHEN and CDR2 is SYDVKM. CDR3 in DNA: TGTGCCAGCAGCCTCCAGAGCGGGAGGGGACGAAATGAGCAGTTCTTC. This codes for CASSLQSGRGRNEQFF. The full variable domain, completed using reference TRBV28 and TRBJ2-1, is DVKVTQSSRYLVKRTGEKVFLECVQDMDHENMFWYRQDPGLGLRLIYFSYDVKMKEKGDIPEGYSVSREKKERFSLILESASTNQTSMYLCASSLQSGRGRNEQFFGPGTRLTVL.

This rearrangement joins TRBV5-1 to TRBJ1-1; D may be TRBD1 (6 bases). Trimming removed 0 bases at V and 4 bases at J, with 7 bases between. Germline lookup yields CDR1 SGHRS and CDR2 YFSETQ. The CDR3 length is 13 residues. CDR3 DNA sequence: TGCGCCAGCAGCTTGGTACAGGGCACTGAAGCTTTCTTT. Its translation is CASSLVQGTEAFF.

The CDR3 spells CASSLQLGGGEAFF. DNA of the CDR3: TGTGCCAGCAGCTTGCAATTAGGGGGCGGCGAAGCTTTCTTT. The chain carries TRBV7-2 and TRBJ1-1; 7 bases agree with TRBD1. The CDR3 runs to 14 residues. CDR1 and CDR2 (germline): SGHTA, FQGNSA. V shed 3 bases and J 8 bases; nucleotides not matched to a gene: 9.

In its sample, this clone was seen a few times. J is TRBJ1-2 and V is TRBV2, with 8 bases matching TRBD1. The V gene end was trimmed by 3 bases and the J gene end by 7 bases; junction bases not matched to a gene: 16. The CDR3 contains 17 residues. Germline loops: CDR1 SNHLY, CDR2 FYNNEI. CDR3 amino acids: CASSETVGRQGLSGYTF. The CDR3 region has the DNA TGTGCCAGCAGTGAGACCGTAGGAAGACAGGGGTTGAGTGGCTACACCTTC.

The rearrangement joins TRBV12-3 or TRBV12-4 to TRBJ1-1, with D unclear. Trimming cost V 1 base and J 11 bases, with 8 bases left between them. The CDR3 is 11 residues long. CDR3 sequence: CASSLGVVAFF. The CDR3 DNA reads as TGTGCCAGCAGTTTAGGGGTGGTGGCTTTCTTT.

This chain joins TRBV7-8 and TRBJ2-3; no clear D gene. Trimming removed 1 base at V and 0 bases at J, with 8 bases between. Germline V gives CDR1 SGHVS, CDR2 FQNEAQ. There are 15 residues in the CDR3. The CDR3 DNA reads TGTGCCAGCAGCTTAGAAAGGATTAGCACAGATACGCAGTATTTT. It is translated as CASSLERISTDTQYF.

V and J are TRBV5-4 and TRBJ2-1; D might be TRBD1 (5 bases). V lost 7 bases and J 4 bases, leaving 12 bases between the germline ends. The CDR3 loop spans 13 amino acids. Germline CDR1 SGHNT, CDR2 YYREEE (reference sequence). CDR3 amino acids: CASEVGQYNEQFF. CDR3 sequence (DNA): TGTGCCAGCGAGGTGGGGCAATACAATGAGCAGTTCTTC.